One sample yielded the 23 T cell receptor beta chains listed below, sequenced in a study of blood T cell repertoires in COVID-19. Repertoires were generated with immunoSEQ multiplex PCR, while TCRdb's copy carries only in-frame clones and drops some. The sample records approximately 100,000 clones, around 80% being singletons. The sequenced sample was peripheral blood. Every receptor here comes from a woman aged 60-70 years with acute or convalescent COVID-19.

V gene TRBV29-1 combines with J gene TRBJ1-2; the D gene is possibly TRBD1 (6 bases). Deletions cut 6 bases from V and 2 bases from J, with 13 bases between. The germline V gene has CDR1 SQVTM and CDR2 ANQGSEA. CDR3 length equals 13 residues. The CDR3 nucleotides read TGCAGCGTGGTCCCAGGGGAGAACTATGGCTACACCTTC. The encoded protein is CSVVPGENYGYTF.

The CDR3 DNA follows: TGCAGCGTAGCCTCCGGGACAGGGGTCAATGAGCAGTTCTTC. This gives the protein CSVASGTGVNEQFF. The chain combines TRBV29-1 with TRBJ2-1, with TRBD1 matching over 10 bases. The V and J ends lost 6 bases and 6 bases, in that order; junction bases with no gene match: 8. The germline gives CDR1 SQVTM, CDR2 ANQGSEA. The CDR3 loop spans 14 amino acids.

The rearrangement links TRBV10-2 to TRBJ1-2, with TRBD1 matching over 8 bases. The CDR3 length is 12 residues. Germline-derived CDR1 and CDR2 are WSHSY and SAAADI. V lost 8 bases and J lost 6; bases outside the gene matches: 5. For the CDR3, the DNA is TGCGCCAGCGGGACAGGAGGGCATGGCTACACCTTC. This sequence encodes CASGTGGHGYTF.

The chain recombines TRBV29-1 with TRBJ2-1, with TRBD2 matching over 10 bases. The CDR3 sequence is 14 residues long. V trimming: 6 bases; J trimming: 12 bases; junction bases outside the gene matches: 14. CDR1 SQVTM and CDR2 ANQGSEA come from the germline V gene. CDR3 coding DNA: TGCAGCGTCGCGTCTAGCGGGAGAATCATAGGGCAGTTCTTC. It encodes CSVASSGRIIGQFF.

This clone was observed a few times. The DNA for the CDR3 is TGTGCCAGCAGCGTCCCCGGGGGACGGAGGAACACTGAAGCTTTCTTT. Amino acid sequence: CASSVPGGRRNTEAFF. The chain combines TRBV5-4 with TRBJ1-1, with D possibly TRBD1 on 5 matching bases. Germline V CDR1 and CDR2: SGHNT, YYREEE (reference sequence). Trimming left V 4 bases short and J 1 base short, with 17 bases between. This CDR3 has 16 amino acids.

This clone appeared a few times. This CDR3 reads CASSLGRLDTQYF. Written as DNA, the CDR3 is TGTGCCAGCAGCTTAGGGAGGTTGGATACGCAGTATTTT. The V call is TRBV11-3, the J call TRBJ2-3; TRBD2 is a possible D gene (5 bases). Between the trimmed V and J ends, which lost 1 base and 6 bases, there was a span of 8 bases. The CDR3 covers 13 residues. Germline loops: CDR1 SGHNT, CDR2 YENEEA.

The chain is built from TRBV7-8 and TRBJ2-1; 8 nucleotides match TRBD1. J lost 10 bases, V lost 3 bases, and 11 bases had no gene match. The CDR3 spans 15 residues. In germline, CDR1 is SGHVS, CDR2 FQNEAQ. The CDR3 loop is CASSFQTGAKGEQFF. CDR3 bases: TGTGCCAGCAGCTTTCAGACAGGGGCAAAAGGGGAGCAGTTCTTC.

This clone was seen only a few times. The V gene is TRBV27, the J gene TRBJ2-5; 8 positions match TRBD1. Germline CDR1 MNHEY, CDR2 SMNVEV (reference sequence). V lost 2 bases, J lost 5 bases, and 19 bases stayed unmatched. The CDR3 runs to 19 residues. CDR3 sequence (DNA): TGTGCCAGCAGTTTAAGGTTTTCGGGGTCAGGGGGCGTTCGTGAGACCCAGTACTTC. Protein: CASSLRFSGSGGVRETQYF.

The gene calls are TRBV7-9 and TRBJ1-5; 8 nucleotides line up with TRBD1. The V segment lost 2 bases and the J segment 2 bases; nucleotides outside the gene matches: 8. The CDR3 covers 17 residues. Germline CDR1 reads SEHNR; CDR2 reads FQNEAQ (reference sequence). The CDR3 reads CASSLYLGGQGNQPQHF. CDR3 nucleotide sequence: TGTGCCAGCAGCTTATATTTGGGGGGACAGGGCAATCAGCCCCAGCATTTT.

This clone turned up a few times. V is TRBV2 and J is TRBJ1-6; a weak D match, TRBD1 (6 bases). From germline, CDR1 is SNHLY and CDR2 FYNNEI. The CDR3 covers 15 residues. V lost 5 bases and J lost 8, with 16 bases in between. CDR3 nucleotides: TGTGCCAGCAGTCTACAGGGAAGGGCTGATTCACCCCTCCACTTT. This gives the protein CASSLQGRADSPLHF.

The rearrangement uses TRBV5-1 and TRBJ1-6; TRBD1 agrees at 10 bases. From germline, CDR1 is SGHRS and CDR2 YFSETQ. The CDR3 covers 21 residues. J was trimmed by 0 bases and V by 4 bases; bases with no gene match: 16. The chain's CDR3 is CASSRRGAGQGSSSYNSPLHF. CDR3 nucleotide sequence: TGCGCCAGCAGCCGACGGGGAGCGGGACAGGGGTCGAGCTCCTATAATTCACCCCTCCACTTT.

The count of this clone is one. The gene calls are TRBV5-6 and TRBJ2-1, with 14 bases matching TRBD2. Germline trimming cut 2 bases from V and 8 bases from J; bases unmatched to any gene: 9. The CDR3 extends over 17 amino acids. Germline V CDR1 and CDR2: SGHDT, YYEEEE. CDR3 sequence (DNA): TGTGCCAGCAGCTTAGCCCCAGGACTAGCGGGGGGTCATGAGCAGTTCTTC. It is translated as CASSLAPGLAGGHEQFF.

The table lists this clone with a few counts. J is TRBJ1-1 and V is TRBV19; 7 bases are shared with TRBD1. Germline V gene sequence: CDR1 LNHDA, CDR2 SQIVND (reference sequence). V shed 3 bases and J 5 bases; nucleotides not matched to a gene: 6. There are 14 residues in the CDR3. CDR3 protein: CASSIRGRGTEAFF. Here the CDR3 DNA reads TGTGCCAGTAGTATTAGGGGGCGTGGGACTGAAGCTTTCTTT.

V gene TRBV7-9 combines with J gene TRBJ1-1; D gene unclear. This CDR3 has 14 amino acids. The germline CDR1 and CDR2 sequences are SEHNR and FQNEAQ (reference sequence). Trimming left V 5 bases short and J 11 bases short, with 21 bases between. The CDR3 spells CASSKLGYVWVAFF. The CDR3 nucleotides read TGTGCCAGCAGCAAACTAGGTTATGTGTGGGTGGCTTTCTTT.

The V and J genes are TRBV6-6 and TRBJ1-1; D is ambiguous. The germline V gene encodes CDR1 MNHNY and CDR2 SVGAGI (reference sequence). The CDR3 spans 15 residues. Trimming removed 0 bases at V and 2 bases at J, with 10 bases between. CDR3 region: CASSYSFAENTEAFF. The CDR3 DNA reads TGTGCCAGCAGTTACTCGTTCGCAGAAAACACTGAAGCTTTCTTT.

This chain uses TRBV4-2 with TRBJ1-2; D may be TRBD1 (5 bases). V was pared by 3 bases and J by 6 bases, with 23 bases between. Germline values: CDR1 LGHNA, CDR2 YNFKEQ. CDR3 length: 17 amino acids. The CDR3 region is CASSHNVGQPQIDGYTF. Here the CDR3 DNA reads TGTGCCAGCAGCCACAACGTGGGGCAGCCTCAAATCGATGGCTACACCTTC.

The V and J genes are TRBV12-3 or TRBV12-4 and TRBJ1-2, with D possibly matching TRBD1 (6 bases). The CDR3 spans 13 residues. The V end was cut by 6 bases, the J end by 4 bases, with 12 bases between. The CDR3, as DNA: TGTGCCAGCAGCCAGGGGATAAGCTATGGCTACACCTTC. Amino acids: CASSQGISYGYTF.

The chain links TRBV6-6 to TRBJ2-5; D perhaps matches TRBD2 (6 bases). This CDR3 spans 13 amino acids. The V end lost 5 bases, the J end lost 5 bases, and 12 bases lay between the germline ends. Per germline, CDR1 MNHNY and CDR2 SVGAGI (reference sequence). DNA of the CDR3: TGTGCCAGCAGTAAGGCGGGGCGCGAGACCCAGTACTTC. Translation: CASSKAGRETQYF.

This sequence joins TRBV29-1 and TRBJ2-5; TRBD1 aligns across 7 bases. Germline-derived CDR1 and CDR2 are SQVTM and ANQGSEA. This CDR3 contains 13 residues. With 4 bases clipped from V and 5 bases from J, the junction kept 7 bases outside the gene matches. CDR3 coding DNA: TGCAGCGTTGCGGCAGGGGGTGAGGAGACCCAGTACTTC. Translation: CSVAAGGEETQYF.

The chain carries TRBV9 and TRBJ2-1, with 11 bases matching TRBD2. There are 19 residues in the CDR3. Germline V gene data show CDR1 as SGDLS and CDR2 as YYNGEE. The V segment lost 2 bases and the J segment 0 bases; nucleotides outside the gene matches: 10. The CDR3 loop reads CASSVTSGASGISYNEQFF. As DNA, the CDR3 is TGTGCCAGCAGCGTGACTAGCGGGGCCTCCGGGATCTCCTACAATGAGCAGTTCTTC. The full variable domain, in which reference TRBV9 and TRBJ2-1 provide the parts outside the CDR3, is DSGVTQTPKHLITATGQRVTLRCSPRSGDLSVYWYQQSLDQGLQFLIQYYNGEERAKGNILERFSAQQFPDLHSELNLSSLELGDSALYFCASSVTSGASGISYNEQFFGPGTRLTVL.

This chain joins TRBV30 and TRBJ2-1; the match to TRBD1 covers 7 bases. There are 15 residues in the CDR3. Germline V gene data show CDR1 as GTSNPN and CDR2 as SVGIG (reference sequence). V lost 5 bases to trimming and J lost 6 bases; unmatched junction nucleotides: 13. CDR3 bases: TGTGCCTGGCTAGAATTAAACAGGGGTGGCAATGAGCAGTTCTTC. Translated: CAWLELNRGGNEQFF.

This clone was observed a single time. The chain recombines TRBV4-1 with TRBJ1-1, with D unresolved. This CDR3 comprises 11 residues. V lost 3 bases and J lost 7, with 6 bases in between. The germline CDR1 and CDR2 sequences are MGHRA and YSYEKL. The CDR3 sequence is CASSHRFEAFF. The CDR3 coding sequence is TGCGCCAGCAGCCACAGGTTTGAAGCTTTCTTT.

This clone was picked up one time. V and J are TRBV11-2 and TRBJ1-5, with 7 bases matching TRBD1. Germline CDR1 SGHAT, CDR2 FQNNGV. The CDR3 runs to 17 residues. V was clipped by 0 bases and J by 3 bases; unmatched bases: 8. The CDR3 here is CASSLDGGGGLNQPQHF. CDR3 DNA: TGTGCCAGCAGCTTAGATGGAGGGGGCGGCCTCAATCAGCCCCAGCATTTT.